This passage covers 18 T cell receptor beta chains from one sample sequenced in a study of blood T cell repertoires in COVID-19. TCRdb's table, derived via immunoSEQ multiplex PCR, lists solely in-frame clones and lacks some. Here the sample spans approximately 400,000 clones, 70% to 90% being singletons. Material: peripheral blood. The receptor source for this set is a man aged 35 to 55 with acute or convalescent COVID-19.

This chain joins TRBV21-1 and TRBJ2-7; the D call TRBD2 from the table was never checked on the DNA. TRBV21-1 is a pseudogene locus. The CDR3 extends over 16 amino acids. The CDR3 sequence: CASSKALGLASYEQYF. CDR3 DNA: TGTGCCAGCAGCAAAGCGCTGGGACTAGCGAGCTACGAGCAGTACTTC.

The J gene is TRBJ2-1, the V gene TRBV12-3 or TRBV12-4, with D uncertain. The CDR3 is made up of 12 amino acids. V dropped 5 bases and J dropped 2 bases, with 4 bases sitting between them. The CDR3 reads CASSNTYNEQFF. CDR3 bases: TGTGCCAGCAGTAATACCTACAATGAGCAGTTCTTC.

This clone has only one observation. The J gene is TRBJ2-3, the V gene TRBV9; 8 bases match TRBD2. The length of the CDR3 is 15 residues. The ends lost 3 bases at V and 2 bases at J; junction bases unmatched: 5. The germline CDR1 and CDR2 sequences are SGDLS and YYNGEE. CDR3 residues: CASSGTSGTTDTQYF. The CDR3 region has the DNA TGTGCCAGCAGCGGTACTAGCGGAACCACAGATACGCAGTATTTT.

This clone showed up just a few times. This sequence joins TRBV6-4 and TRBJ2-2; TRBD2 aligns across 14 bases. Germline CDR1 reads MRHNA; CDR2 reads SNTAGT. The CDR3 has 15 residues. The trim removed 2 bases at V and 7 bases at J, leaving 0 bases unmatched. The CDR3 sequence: CASSDGTSGSGELFF. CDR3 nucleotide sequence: TGTGCCAGCAGTGACGGGACTAGCGGGAGCGGGGAGCTGTTTTTT.

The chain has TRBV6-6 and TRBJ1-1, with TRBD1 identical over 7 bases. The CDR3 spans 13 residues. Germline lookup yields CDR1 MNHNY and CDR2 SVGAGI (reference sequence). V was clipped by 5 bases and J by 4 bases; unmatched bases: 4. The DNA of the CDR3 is TGTGCCAGCAGTGAGGGGGCATTCACTGAAGCTTTCTTT. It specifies CASSEGAFTEAFF.

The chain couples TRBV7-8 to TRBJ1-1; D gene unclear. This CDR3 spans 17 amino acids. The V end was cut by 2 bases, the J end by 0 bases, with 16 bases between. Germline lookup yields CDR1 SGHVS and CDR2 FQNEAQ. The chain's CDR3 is CASSLRRLVRMNTEAFF. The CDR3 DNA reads TGTGCCAGCAGCTTACGAAGGCTAGTTAGGATGAACACTGAAGCTTTCTTT.

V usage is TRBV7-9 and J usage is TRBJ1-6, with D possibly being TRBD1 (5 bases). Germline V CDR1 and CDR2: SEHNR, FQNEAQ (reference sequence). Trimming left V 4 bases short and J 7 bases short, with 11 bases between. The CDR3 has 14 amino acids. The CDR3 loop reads CASSYRTANSPLHF. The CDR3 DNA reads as TGTGCCAGCAGCTACAGGACCGCAAATTCACCCCTCCACTTT.

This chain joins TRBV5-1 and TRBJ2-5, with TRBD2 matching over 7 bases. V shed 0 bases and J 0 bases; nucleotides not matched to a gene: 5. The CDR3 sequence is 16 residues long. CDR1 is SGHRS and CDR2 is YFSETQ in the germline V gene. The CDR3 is CASSLGLAGNQETQYF. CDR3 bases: TGCGCCAGCAGCTTGGGGTTAGCGGGCAACCAAGAGACCCAGTACTTC.

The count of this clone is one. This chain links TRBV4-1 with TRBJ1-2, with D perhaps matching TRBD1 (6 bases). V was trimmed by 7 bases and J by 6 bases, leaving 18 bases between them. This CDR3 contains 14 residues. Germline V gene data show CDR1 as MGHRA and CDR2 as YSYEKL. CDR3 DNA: TGCGCCAGCAAACACACAGGGCAAGGCGATGGCTACACCTTC. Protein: CASKHTGQGDGYTF.

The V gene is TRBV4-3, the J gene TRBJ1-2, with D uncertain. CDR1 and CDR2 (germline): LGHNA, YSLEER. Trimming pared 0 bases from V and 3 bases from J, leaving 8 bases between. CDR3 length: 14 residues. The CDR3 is CASSQDQAYYGYTF. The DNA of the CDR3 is TGCGCCAGCAGCCAAGATCAGGCGTACTATGGCTACACCTTC.

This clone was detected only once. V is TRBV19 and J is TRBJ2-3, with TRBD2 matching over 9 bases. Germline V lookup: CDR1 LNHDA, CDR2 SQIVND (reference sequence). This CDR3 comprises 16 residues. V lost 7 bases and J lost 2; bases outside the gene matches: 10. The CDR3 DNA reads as TGTGCCAGTACCTCGAACCTAGCGGGGAACACAGATACGCAGTATTTT. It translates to CASTSNLAGNTDTQYF.

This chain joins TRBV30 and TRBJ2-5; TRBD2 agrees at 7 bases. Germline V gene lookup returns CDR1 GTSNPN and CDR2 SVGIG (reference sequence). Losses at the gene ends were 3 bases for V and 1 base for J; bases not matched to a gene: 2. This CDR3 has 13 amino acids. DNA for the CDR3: TGTGCCTGGAGATGGGGGGGCCAAGAGACCCAGTACTTC. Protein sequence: CAWRWGGQETQYF.

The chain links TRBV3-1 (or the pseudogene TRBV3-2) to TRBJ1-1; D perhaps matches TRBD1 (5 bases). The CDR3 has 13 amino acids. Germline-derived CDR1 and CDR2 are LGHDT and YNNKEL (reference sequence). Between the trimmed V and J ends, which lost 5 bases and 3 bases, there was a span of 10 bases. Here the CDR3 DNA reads TGTGCCAGCAGCTGGAGGGGAGACACTGAAGCTTTCTTT. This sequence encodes CASSWRGDTEAFF.

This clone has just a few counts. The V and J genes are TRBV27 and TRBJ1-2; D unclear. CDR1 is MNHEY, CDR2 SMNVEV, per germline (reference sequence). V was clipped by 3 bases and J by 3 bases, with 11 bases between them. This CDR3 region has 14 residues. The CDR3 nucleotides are TGTGCCAGCAGTTTTTCAGGTTCCTACTATGGCTACACCTTC. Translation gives CASSFSGSYYGYTF.

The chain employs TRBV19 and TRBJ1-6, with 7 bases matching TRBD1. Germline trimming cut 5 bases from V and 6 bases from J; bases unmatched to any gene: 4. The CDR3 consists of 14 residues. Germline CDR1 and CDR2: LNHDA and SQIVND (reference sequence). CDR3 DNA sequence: TGTGCCAGTAGTCCAAGACAGGGTAATTCACCCCTCCACTTT. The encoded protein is CASSPRQGNSPLHF.

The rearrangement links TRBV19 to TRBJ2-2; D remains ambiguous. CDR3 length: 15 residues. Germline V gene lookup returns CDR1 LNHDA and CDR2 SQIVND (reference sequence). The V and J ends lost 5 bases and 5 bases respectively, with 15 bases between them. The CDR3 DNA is TGTGCCAGTAGTCCAGAGCGTGCCAGAACCGGGGAGCTGTTTTTT. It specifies CASSPERARTGELFF. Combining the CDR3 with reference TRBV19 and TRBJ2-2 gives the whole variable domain DGGITQSPKYLFRKEGQNVTLSCEQNLNHDAMYWYRQDPGQGLRLIYYSQIVNDFQKGDIAEGYSVSREKKESFPLTVTSAQKNPTAFYLCASSPERARTGELFFGEGSRLTVL.

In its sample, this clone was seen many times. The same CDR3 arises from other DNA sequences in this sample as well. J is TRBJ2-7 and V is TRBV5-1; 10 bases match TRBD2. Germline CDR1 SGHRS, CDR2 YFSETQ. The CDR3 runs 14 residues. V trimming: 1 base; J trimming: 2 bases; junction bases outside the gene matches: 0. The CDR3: CASSLSGGAYEQYF. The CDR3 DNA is TGCGCCAGCAGCTTGAGCGGGGGGGCCTACGAGCAGTACTTC.

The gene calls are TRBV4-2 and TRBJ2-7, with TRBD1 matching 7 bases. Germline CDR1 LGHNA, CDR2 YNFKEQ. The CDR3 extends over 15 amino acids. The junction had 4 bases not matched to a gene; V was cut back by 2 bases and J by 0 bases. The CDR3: CASSQPTGSSYEQYF. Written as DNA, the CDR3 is TGTGCCAGCAGCCAACCGACAGGGAGCTCCTACGAGCAGTACTTC.